The clone carrying this T cell receptor beta chain was seen many times. Its antigen is still unknown. TCR beta CDR3 sequences were amplified from RNA transcripts. A first-round RT-PCR of the TCR CDR3 used the HTBI primer set. TCRdb reprocessed the multiplex PCR reads via MiXCR and lists one record per CDR3 protein. The repertoire holds more than 350,000 distinct CDR3 sequences, approximately 18% seen once, with approximately 33% in the top ten. The entry originates in a study of T cells in Graves' hyperthyroidism and ophthalmopathy. The study's findings and limits: Most expanded thyroid clonotypes above 0.001 recurred in blood.

The V and J ends lost 4 bases and 5 bases, in that order; junction bases with no gene match: 10. The CDR3 loop spans 17 amino acids. Germline values: CDR1 SEHNR, CDR2 FQNEAQ (reference sequence). Recently diagnosed hyperthyroidism of less than 2 months' duration affected patients aged 18 to 65. The chain uses TRBV7-9 and TRBJ2-1; 11 bases fit TRBD2. What was sequenced was blood. The clonotype was recovered from a woman aged 25 to 39 with Graves' hyperthyroidism that later progressed to Graves' ophthalmopathy. The CDR3: CASSSYILAGAHNEQFF. CDR3 sequence (DNA): TGTGCCAGCAGCTCATATATACTAGCGGGGGCACACAATGAGCAGTTCTTC.